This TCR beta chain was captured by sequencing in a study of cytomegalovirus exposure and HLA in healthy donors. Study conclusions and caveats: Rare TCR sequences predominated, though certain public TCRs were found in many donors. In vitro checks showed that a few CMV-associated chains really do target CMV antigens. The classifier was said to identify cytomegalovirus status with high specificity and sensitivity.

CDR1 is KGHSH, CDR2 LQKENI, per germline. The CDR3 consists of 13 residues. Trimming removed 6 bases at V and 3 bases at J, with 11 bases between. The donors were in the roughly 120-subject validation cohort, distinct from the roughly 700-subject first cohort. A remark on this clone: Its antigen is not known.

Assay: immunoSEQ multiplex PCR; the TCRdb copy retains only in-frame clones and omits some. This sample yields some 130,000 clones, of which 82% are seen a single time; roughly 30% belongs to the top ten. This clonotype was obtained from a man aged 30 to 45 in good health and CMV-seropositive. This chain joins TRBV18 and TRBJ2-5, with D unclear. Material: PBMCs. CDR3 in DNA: TGTGCCAGCTCCCGCCAGGCAAAAGAGACCCAGTACTTC. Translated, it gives CASSRQAKETQYF.